A single TCR beta chain is shown here with its context. TCRdb's table, derived via immunoSEQ multiplex PCR, lists solely in-frame clones and lacks some. In the table there are tens of thousands of clones, 90% of which are singletons. The data originate from a study of T cell changes during pregnancy in multiple sclerosis. CDR1 and CDR2 from the germline V gene are SGHTS and YDEGEE. The ends were cut back, 2 bases at V and 0 bases at J, with 5 bases in the middle. CDR3 length equals 13 residues. The clonotype originates from a female donor in good health, enrolled as a control in a pregnancy study. The rearrangement joins TRBV5-8 to TRBJ1-2; D is unclear. Sequencing was performed on peripheral blood, taken in the first trimester of pregnancy. The CDR3 region is CASSFSANYGYTF. As DNA, the CDR3 is TGTGCCAGCAGCTTTTCTGCTAACTATGGCTACACCTTC.